This T cell receptor beta chain was identified during a study of blood T cell repertoires in COVID-19 (dated by TCRdb to about 2020). Background for the entire study: Samples from collaborators originated in the United States, Italy and Spain and spanned both the acute and convalescent phases of COVID-19. The material from the prospective study consisted of cDNA or gDNA derived from T cells, B-cell-depleted T cells, or PBMCs. Deeply sampled blood TCRbeta repertoires from subjects exposed to, actively infected with, or recovered from COVID-19 were included in the dataset. A freely available public database, intended as a resource for researchers studying the immune response to SARS-CoV-2, is where the repertoires were released. The samples were drawn from the first 160 participants of the ongoing ImmuneRACE study and from some 1,300 subjects provided by 6 global collaborators. A de-identified subject ID, COVID-19 status, age in years and sex were almost always included in the sample metadata. Where available, HLA class I and class II types were obtained from metadata supplied by the sample provider rather than from assay-based typing. Study-level results and caveats: How much clinical and demographic metadata was included differed by source and by participant, and the metadata was provided uncurated.

This clone was seen ten or more times. No cognate antigen has been identified for it. No much larger clone exists at a distance of one base, and base qualities are not known. Each collaborating institution followed its own protocols to collect whole blood in K2EDTA tubes. Collaborator samples were shipped for TCRbeta analysis as frozen whole blood, isolated PBMCs, or DNA extracted from either sample type. The immunoSEQ Assay, a bias-controlled multiplex PCR, was used to amplify TCRbeta CDR3 regions from genomic DNA. The study's processing was this. The number of nucleated cells in each sample was estimated by amplification of reference gene primers within the assay. To quantify the absolute abundance of each unique TCRbeta CDR3 rearrangement, sequence reads were collapsed and filtered. For each sample, productive Simpson clonality was calculated as the square root of Simpson's diversity index over productive rearrangements. TCRdb stores this immuneACCESS table with in-frame sequences only. Part of the clones is absent; in the studies checked, under half of the shortfall reflects unresolved V genes, and no reason is known for the rest. The V and J calls and clone size come from that table; D and trimming were worked out from the DNA. Present in this sample are 200,000 to 250,000 clones, around 80% of which were seen just once. 7% to 8.5% of the sample is in the top ten clones.

The TCR was taken from a woman aged 70-85 years with acute or convalescent COVID-19. Sequenced sample: peripheral blood.

This receptor carries the CDR3 CASKGGTGGEKLFF. The DNA is TGTGCCAGCAAAGGGGGGACAGGAGGCGAAAAACTGTTTTTT. Here the chain combines TRBV6-5 and TRBJ1-4; 8 bases in between match TRBD1. Germline trimming: 7 bases from V, 8 bases from J; junction bases outside gene matches: 9. From the cysteine through the phenylalanine, the CDR3 covers 14 amino acids. This entry keeps only the CDR3 DNA: 42 bases, framed from base 1. CDR1 and CDR2 are read off the germline V gene as MNHEY and SVGAGI.